These T cell receptor beta chains were read from a single sample in a study of blood T cells in healthy people across ages. Using its own MiXCR run on the 5' RACE reads, TCRdb lists one record per CDR3 protein. This table holds 540,000 or so distinct CDR3 sequences, roughly 28% found once. The sequenced material came from blood. The receptors derive from a woman between 65 and 79 years old in good health. The CDR3 runs from the conserved cysteine through the conserved F or W. The D gene is left open where the match is weak. Clone size is stated in some rows and not others, as once, few, many or a class when expanded.

D	V	J	size	length	CDR3	DNA
TRBD2	TRBV10-3	TRBJ2-3	-	15	CAISEGTSGSHTQYF	TGTGCCATCAGCGAAGGGACTAGCGGGAGTCATACGCAGTATTTT
-	TRBV12-3/TRBV12-4	TRBJ1-1	-	15	CASSPGVSETTEAFF	TGTGCCAGCAGCCCAGGGGTATCGGAAACAACTGAAGCTTTCTTT
TRBD1	TRBV5-4	TRBJ2-6	-	16	CASSLEQGAGANVLTF	TGTGCCAGCAGCTTGGAACAGGGGGCCGGGGCCAACGTCCTGACTTTC
-	TRBV24-1	TRBJ1-1	few	13	CATKETTGTEAFF	TGTGCCACCAAGGAGACCACGGGCACTGAAGCTTTCTTT
TRBD1	TRBV5-1	TRBJ2-5	few	18	CASSFMFSVTGGEKTQYF	TGCGCCAGCAGCTTCATGTTTTCGGTGACAGGGGGCGAAAAGACCCAGTACTTC
-	TRBV4-3	TRBJ1-2	-	15	CASSQVTVRAGGYTF	TGCGCCAGCAGCCAAGTTACTGTCAGAGCGGGTGGCTACACCTTC
-	TRBV5-1	TRBJ2-5	-	17	CASSSIPGPRGRETQYF	TGCGCCAGCAGCTCCATCCCCGGGCCCAGAGGCCGGGAGACCCAGTACTTC
-	TRBV7-2	TRBJ2-4	many	16	CASSLGAVIAKNIQYF	TGTGCCAGCAGCTTAGGTGCGGTCATAGCCAAAAACATTCAGTACTTC
-	TRBV12-3/TRBV12-4	TRBJ2-7	-	15	CASSQNLGGGYEQYF	TGTGCCAGCAGTCAAAACTTAGGGGGGGGCTACGAGCAGTACTTC
-	TRBV25-1	TRBJ2-5	many	14	CASSDEGNRETQYF	TGTGCCAGCAGTGATGAGGGGAACCGAGAGACCCAGTACTTC
-	TRBV24-1	TRBJ2-7	-	14	CATSDGRQPYEQYF	TGTGCCACCAGTGATGGAAGACAGCCCTACGAGCAGTACTTC
-	TRBV20-1	TRBJ1-1	few	12	CSATDRTTEAFF	TGCAGTGCAACCGACAGGACCACTGAAGCTTTCTTT
-	TRBV10-2	TRBJ2-5	-	14	CASSRSRIQETQYF	TGCGCCAGCAGTCGGAGCAGAATCCAAGAGACCCAGTACTTC
-	TRBV20-1	TRBJ2-1	few	12	CSASKQGNEQFF	TGCAGTGCTTCGAAACAGGGTAATGAGCAGTTCTTC
TRBD1	TRBV6-2/TRBV6-3	TRBJ2-7	-	15	CASNDGQGISYEQYF	TGTGCCAGCAATGACGGACAGGGGATCTCCTACGAGCAGTACTTC
TRBD2	TRBV5-5	TRBJ2-5	-	15	CASSLVGLGQETQYF	TGTGCCAGCAGCTTGGTGGGACTAGGGCAAGAGACCCAGTACTTC
-	TRBV28	TRBJ1-1	few	11	CASGRNTEAFF	TGTGCCAGCGGTAGAAACACTGAAGCTTTCTTT
-	TRBV4-3	TRBJ2-6	few	20	CASSQVFGGLMIAGANVLTF	TGCGCCAGCAGCCAAGTTTTCGGGGGTCTCATGATTGCTGGGGCCAACGTCCTGACTTTC
-	TRBV20-1	TRBJ1-1	-	12	CSASGYSSEAFF	TGCAGCGCTTCGGGATATTCGAGCGAAGCTTTCTTT
-	TRBV7-9	TRBJ1-4	-	16	CASSSQSVGLNEKLFF	TGTGCCAGCAGCTCCCAGTCGGTAGGATTAAATGAAAAACTGTTTTTT
-	TRBV3-1	TRBJ2-3	few	15	CASTQGGSRGDTQYF	TGTGCCAGCACCCAGGGGGGGTCGCGGGGAGATACGCAGTATTTT
TRBD2	TRBV11-2	TRBJ2-1	-	17	CASSLEIPRGAYNEQFF	TGTGCCAGCAGCTTAGAGATACCGCGGGGGGCCTACAATGAGCAGTTCTTC
-	TRBV29-1	TRBJ1-2	-	11	CSGEGNYGYTF	TGCAGCGGCGAAGGGAACTATGGCTACACCTTC
-	TRBV11-2	TRBJ2-7	-	14	CASSFPGGLYEQYF	TGTGCCAGCAGCTTCCCCGGAGGGCTTTACGAGCAGTACTTC
-	TRBV12-3/TRBV12-4	TRBJ1-2	few	13	CASHPGGVRGYTF	TGTGCCAGTCATCCCGGGGGGGTTCGGGGCTACACCTTC
-	TRBV20-1	TRBJ2-1	few	13	CSASGAGGSEQFF	TGCAGTGCCTCAGGAGCCGGGGGCAGTGAGCAGTTCTTC
TRBD1	TRBV2	TRBJ2-7	-	13	CASSLRQGSEQYF	TGCGCCAGCAGCCTCAGACAGGGGTCCGAGCAGTACTTC
-	TRBV5-1	TRBJ1-5	-	13	CASSLEPGFPQHF	TGCGCCAGCAGCTTGGAGCCCGGATTTCCCCAGCATTTT
-	TRBV7-2	TRBJ2-3	few	14	CASSLSLAADTQYF	TGTGCCAGCAGCTTATCGCTGGCAGCAGATACGCAGTATTTT
TRBD2	TRBV7-2	TRBJ2-7	-	16	CASSPGRFSGAYEQYF	TGTGCCAGCAGCCCTGGACGATTTAGCGGGGCCTACGAGCAGTACTTC
-	TRBV30	TRBJ2-5	few	13	CAWSVLRMETQYF	TGTGCCTGGAGTGTCCTGCGAATGGAGACCCAGTACTTC
-	TRBV6-1	TRBJ1-2	once	13	CASSKSDRHGYTF	TGTGCCAGTTCTAAATCGGACCGACATGGCTACACCTTC
-	TRBV2	TRBJ1-2	few	13	CASSVQLNYGYIF	TGTGCCAGCAGTGTGCAGCTTAACTATGGCTACATCTTC
TRBD2	TRBV7-3	TRBJ2-1	-	20	CASSLTSRSGSAGGRNEQFF	TGTGCCAGCAGCTTAACGTCCCGCTCCGGTAGTGCGGGGGGGCGTAATGAGCAGTTCTTC
TRBD1	TRBV28	TRBJ1-1	-	12	CASSLQGQGAFF	TGTGCCAGCAGCCTCCAGGGACAGGGAGCTTTCTTT
-	TRBV4-3	TRBJ2-5	-	14	CASSQEEYQETQYF	TGCGCCAGCAGCCAAGAGGAGTACCAAGAGACCCAGTACTTC
-	TRBV20-1	TRBJ2-5	many	14	CSATDPRGQETQYF	TGCAGTGCTACGGACCCCCGGGGCCAAGAGACCCAGTACTTC
-	TRBV6-5	TRBJ1-4	few	13	CASSYREQEKLFF	TGTGCCAGCAGTTACAGGGAACAAGAAAAACTGTTTTTT
TRBD1	TRBV20-1	TRBJ1-1	-	14	CSAGNRGLNTEAFF	TGCAGTGCTGGAAACAGGGGTCTGAACACTGAAGCTTTCTTT
TRBD2	TRBV25-1	TRBJ2-5	-	15	CASSERRGGLGTQYF	TGTGCCAGCAGTGAGCGGCGGGGGGGCCTCGGGACTCAGTACTTC
TRBD1	TRBV3-1	TRBJ1-1	few	14	CASSRPDREEQAFF	TGTGCCAGCAGCCGACCGGACAGGGAAGAGCAAGCTTTCTTT
-	TRBV27	TRBJ1-1	-	12	CASSLWGGEAFF	TGTGCCAGTAGTTTATGGGGGGGGGAAGCTTTCTTT
-	TRBV5-1	TRBJ2-2	-	16	CASSPFGDISTGELFF	TGCGCCAGCAGCCCGTTTGGAGACATCAGCACCGGGGAGCTGTTTTTT
TRBD1	TRBV20-1	TRBJ1-4	few	16	CSARDRQWTGHEKLFF	TGCAGTGCTAGAGATAGACAGTGGACAGGGCATGAAAAACTGTTTTTT
-	TRBV24-1	TRBJ1-5	few	13	CATRRGSNQPQHF	TGTGCCACCCGACGGGGAAGCAATCAGCCCCAGCATTTT
-	TRBV7-2	TRBJ1-1	-	15	CASSLAAIANTEAFF	TGTGCCAGCAGCTTGGCAGCGATCGCGAACACTGAAGCATTCTTT
-	TRBV27	TRBJ1-5	few	13	CASSPSLRQPQHF	TGTGCCAGCAGTCCTTCCTTGCGTCAGCCCCAGCATTTT
TRBD1	TRBV20-1	TRBJ2-5	few	11	CSADRGKTQYF	TGCAGTGCCGACAGGGGAAAGACCCAGTACTTC
-	TRBV29-1	TRBJ2-1	-	13	CSVEGGEDNEQFF	TGCAGCGTTGAAGGGGGGGAGGACAATGAGCAGTTCTTC
-	TRBV5-5	TRBJ1-5	few	13	CASSFDIGQPQHF	TGTGCCAGCAGCTTTGACATTGGGCAGCCCCAGCATTTT
-	TRBV7-9	TRBJ2-7	-	16	CASSLGQRTTMDEQYF	TGTGCCAGCAGCTTAGGGCAACGCACTACGATGGACGAGCAGTACTTC
TRBD2	TRBV20-1	TRBJ2-1	-	15	CSARDRGGGSYEQFF	TGCAGTGCTAGAGATAGGGGAGGCGGGAGTTATGAGCAGTTCTTC
-	TRBV25-1	TRBJ1-4	-	16	CASSEYAGLSNEKLFF	TGTGCCAGCAGTGAATATGCGGGGCTGTCTAATGAAAAACTGTTTTTT
TRBD1	TRBV28	TRBJ1-2	few	13	CASSRDRVTGYTF	TGTGCCAGCAGCAGGGACAGGGTAACAGGCTACACCTTC
TRBD1	TRBV5-5	TRBJ2-3	few	14	CASSLKGASDTQYF	TGTGCCAGCAGCTTGAAGGGGGCCTCAGATACGCAGTATTTT
-	TRBV3-1	TRBJ1-2	few	14	CASSPGGRNYGYTF	TGTGCCAGCAGCCCTGGTGGCCGGAACTATGGCTACACCTTC
-	TRBV7-9	TRBJ1-1	few	12	CASSFGQIGAFF	TGTGCCAGCAGCTTCGGTCAGATAGGAGCTTTCTTT
-	TRBV6-2/TRBV6-3	TRBJ2-5	few	13	CASSYGRRETQYF	TGTGCCAGCAGTTATGGGCGCCGCGAGACCCAGTACTTC
TRBD1	TRBV9	TRBJ1-6	many	17	CASSEHRGPVPDSPLHF	TGTGCCAGCAGCGAGCACAGGGGGCCGGTGCCAGATTCACCCCTCCACTTT
-	TRBV10-3	TRBJ1-1	-	14	CAISERGKTTEAFF	TGTGCCATCAGTGAGAGGGGGAAAACGACTGAAGCTTTCTTT